This T cell receptor beta chain was sequenced in a study of cytomegalovirus exposure and HLA in healthy donors (dated by TCRdb to about 2017). For context, the study as a whole: An earlier analysis of some 550 of the donors reported about 250 Gb of sequence data and roughly 100 million unique TCR beta sequences from 150 million to 200 million T cells. About five DR-DQ haplotypes were treated as single units for association and clustering because of strong linkage in the cohort. Rather than using new phenotypic data, the later analysis identified candidate immune exposures from TCR beta sequences and from how often those sequences occurred across donors. Among the roughly 370 genotyped donors, around 79% belonged to the genetic ancestry cluster associated with self-reported Caucasian donors. HLA typing covered class I and class II loci at four-digit resolution. All discovery cohort repertoires had been generated on a single sequencing platform. A separate validation cohort of roughly 110 different subjects was used in addition to the roughly 700-subject first cohort. Alongside the repertoire data, information on donor age, sex, ethnicity and CMV serostatus was compiled. Across about 380 genotyped donors of the cohort, an average of about 200,000 unique TCR beta nucleotide sequences per donor were sequenced, and around 19% of those sequences were non-productive. In a later analysis, previously published TCR beta repertoires from 666 donors were re-analyzed and high-resolution HLA genotyping was added so that TCR occurrence patterns could be studied. An early release covering some 640 HLA-typed donors comprised about 300 gigabases of sequencing data and 85 million to 100 million unique TCR sequences. The number of donors typed differed by locus, with 629-630 for A, B, C, DRB1 and DQB1, roughly 520 for DQA1, nearly 610 for DPA1, and some 440 for DPB1. Using immunosequencing, the study profiled T cell repertoires from about 650 subjects and related those repertoires to cytomegalovirus serostatus. To predict cytomegalovirus infection status, the study brought together high-throughput TCR immunosequencing, statistical association of individual TCRs with disease status, and machine learning. The study was designed to test whether signatures of past pathogen exposure could be identified by cataloging public T cell receptors. A later genetic analysis used genome-wide SNP genotypes for about three fifths of the 666 donors, treating that subset as a discovery cohort. To decide whether each TCR beta V gene segment behaved as functional or pseudogenic, an earlier analysis of some 600 of the donors relied on high-throughput TCR beta sequencing.

The cohort comprised 666 healthy bone marrow donors. At the time of sampling, all cohort members were nominally healthy, though unrecorded immune exposures were likely present. The donor tested CMV seropositive, placing the donor among the approximately 290 seropositive members of the cohort. Every donor gave a peripheral blood sample, and the peripheral blood mononuclear cells from that sample were used for TCR beta sequencing. Genomic DNA was extracted from the blood cell samples with the Qiagen DNeasy Blood Extraction Kit. Paper-wide results and their limitations: Because the 87-base-pair reads could not distinguish some IMGT-functional V segments, including TRBV6-2 and TRBV6-3, those segments were excluded. Correlated functional status among segregating V segments might be attributable to linkage disequilibrium, but an unknown experimental factor could not be ruled out. In a later genetic analysis, fewer N-insertions in productive TCRs were reported among donors in an Asian-associated ancestry cluster than the 666-donor mean. Immune exposure information for the cohort was limited to CMV serostatus. Most TCR sequences were seen in very few donors, while some public TCRs were found in many individuals. Because HLA typing was missing for some donors at each locus, association tests included only the typed subset. A later analysis found that TCR association rates varied across HLA loci, with DRB1 alleles showing the most associated TCRs and HLA-C alleles the fewest. The cohort was sequenced for TCR beta chains only, and without alpha or paired-chain data the features that could be detected were limited. A further reported finding was that TCR beta sequences accurately predicted the HLA-A and HLA-B alleles for most subjects in the first cohort. An association between a missense DCLRE1C variant and V-gene and J-gene trimming of TCR beta chains was found in a later genetic analysis and replicated in an independent cohort. At a false discovery rate of 0.05, a later analysis linked fewer than 20,000 TCR beta sequences to specific HLA alleles. Strong co-occurrence of HLA alleles, especially DR and DQ, made assigning TCR associations to individual alleles difficult. In vitro tests confirmed that three of the cytomegalovirus-associated TCR beta chains recognize cytomegalovirus antigens. Presence/absence analyses assumed roughly uniform sequencing depth across donors, an assumption that may not hold. The sequencing pipeline was judged likely to have produced a cluster of highly shared sequence variants as a technical artifact. A total of fewer than 200 TCR beta chains were listed by the study as associated with cytomegalovirus. Broadly in line with IMGT annotations, most TCR beta V segments showed up in productive rearrangements about 87% or about 30% of the time in an earlier analysis of 450 to 750 of the donors. According to the authors, the approach could potentially be generalized to other disease states and immunological phenotypes. The classifier was reported to diagnose cytomegalovirus status with high specificity and sensitivity in both the original cohort and the validation cohort. The earlier analysis of approximately 590 of the donors excluded 15 to 20 rarely observed V segments, including chromosome 9 orphons, because counts were too low. A later analysis found that HLA-associated TCR beta chains were more clonally expanded and had lower generation probabilities than equally common non-associated chains. According to a later analysis, most CMV-associated TCR beta chains appeared to be HLA-restricted, and the HLA associations seemed to be driven largely by CMV exposure. A later analysis reported that several top co-occurrence clusters appeared linked to parvovirus B19, influenza, CMV and Epstein-Barr virus.

Library preparation used the immunoSEQ multiplex PCR assay. For the multiplex PCR, a mixture combining 60 forward primers for TCR Vbeta segments and 13 reverse primers for TCR Jbeta segments was used. The CDR3 region of rearranged TCR beta genes was amplified from genomic DNA with a multiplex PCR assay. The Illumina HiSeq System was used to sequence the amplified TCR beta libraries as 87-base-pair reads. Per the original workflow: Across the 670 or so repertoires, a later analysis counted approximately 83 million unique TCR beta chains, roughly 11 million of which were shared by at least two donors. Raw reads were error-corrected and collapsed into unique sequences with a nearest-neighbor algorithm that merged closely related sequences to remove PCR and sequencing errors. To assign V, D and J gene segments, CDR3 sequences were aligned to IMGT reference sequences. Each retained sequence needed at least a six-nucleotide match to both a V gene segment and a J gene segment. A rearrangement was called productive if the CDR3 had no stop codons and remained in frame with V and J, and every other rearrangement was called non-productive. Following IMGT convention, CDR3 was defined as the stretch from the second conserved V-encoded cysteine up to the conserved J-encoded phenylalanine. The earlier analysis of about 620 of the donors excluded sequences that lacked an unambiguous match to a single V gene segment. An earlier analysis of a few hundred of the donors called V segments functional above 56.7% productive rearrangements and segregating when the between-donor standard deviation exceeded 5%. A statistical classification framework was developed to diagnose cytomegalovirus status using the catalog of TCR beta chain sequences. In a later analysis, TCR nucleotide sequences were compared against IMGT/GENE-DB human TR gene sequences so that V and J genes could be assigned. In a later analysis, CDR3 sequences and most-parsimonious VDJ recombination scenarios were assigned using the TCRdist pipeline. In a later analysis, every TCR beta chain was defined by the combination of its CDR3 amino acid sequence and its V-gene family, and reads without a unique V-gene family were dropped. A later analysis removed 550 to 700 highly shared, low-generation-probability nucleotide sequences to deal with suspected cross-contamination and a sequencing artifact. In a later analysis, a clonal expansion index was calculated for each public chain from normalized within-repertoire ranks of inferred template counts. In a later analysis, generation probabilities were computed using a VDJ recombination model fitted to out-of-frame rearrangements, and the results were checked against IGoR. In a later analysis, hypergeometric tests were used to score TCR-TCR, TCR-HLA and TCR-CMV co-occurrence, with a repertoire-size bias correction applied to TCR pairs. A later analysis estimated false discovery rates by permuting HLA or CMV assignments 20 times. In a later analysis, co-occurring TCRs were grouped using DBSCAN, and TCRdist sequence similarity was added for clustering within HLA-allele-positive subsets. Repertoires with fewer than 30,000 or more than 120,000 public chains were left out of co-occurrence clustering, as were five repertoires with anomalous nucleotide sharing. Not all clones reach the TCRdb copy of this immuneACCESS table, which keeps in-frame sequences only. Checked studies attribute under half of the gap to unresolved V genes and leave the rest unexplained. D and trimming come from the DNA, and the V and J calls and clone size come from that table. This sample holds more than 130,000 clones; roughly 75% were observed only once. About 6.5% of the sample is held by the ten biggest clonotypes.

With respect to this clone: Its cognate antigen has yet to be identified. Base qualities are not recorded, but no much larger clone differs from it by a single base.

The CDR3 contains 13 residues, cysteine and phenylalanine counted. Only the CDR3 part of the read is kept: 39 bases, read in frame from the first base. Trimming removed 6 bases from V and 0 bases from J; the gene matches leave 3 bases unexplained. CDR1 and CDR2 (SQVTM, ANQGSEA) derive from the germline V gene. This TCR derives from a man in his forties or fifties in good health and CMV-seropositive. Sequences were obtained from PBMCs. The chain uses TRBV29-1 and TRBJ2-5; 8 junctional bases match TRBD1. This receptor has the CDR3 CSVGTGDQETQYF. At the DNA level, the sequence is TGCAGCGTCGGGACAGGTGACCAAGAGACCCAGTACTTC.